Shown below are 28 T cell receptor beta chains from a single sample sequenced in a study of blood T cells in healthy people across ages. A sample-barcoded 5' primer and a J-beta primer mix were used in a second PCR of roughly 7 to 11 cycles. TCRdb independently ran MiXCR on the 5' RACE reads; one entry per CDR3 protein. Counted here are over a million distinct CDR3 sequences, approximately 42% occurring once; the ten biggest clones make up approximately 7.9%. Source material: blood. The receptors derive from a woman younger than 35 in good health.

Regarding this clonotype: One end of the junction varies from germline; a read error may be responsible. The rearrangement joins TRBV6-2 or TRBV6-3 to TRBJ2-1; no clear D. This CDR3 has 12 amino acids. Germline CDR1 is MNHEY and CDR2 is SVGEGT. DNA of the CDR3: TGTGCCAGCATGGCGGATTACAATGGGCAGTTCTTC. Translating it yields CASMADYNGQFF.

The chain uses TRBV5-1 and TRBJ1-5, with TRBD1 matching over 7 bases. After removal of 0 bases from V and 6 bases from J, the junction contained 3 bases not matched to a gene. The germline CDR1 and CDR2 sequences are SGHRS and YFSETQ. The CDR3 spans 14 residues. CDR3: CASSLEGAVQPQHF. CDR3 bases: TGCGCCAGCAGCTTGGAGGGGGCGGTTCAGCCCCAGCATTTT.

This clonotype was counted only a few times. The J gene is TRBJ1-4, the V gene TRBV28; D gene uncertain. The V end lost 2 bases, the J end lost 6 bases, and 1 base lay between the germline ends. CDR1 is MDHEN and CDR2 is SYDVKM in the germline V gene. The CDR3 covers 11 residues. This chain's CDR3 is CASSLHEKLFF. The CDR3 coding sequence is TGTGCCAGCAGTTTACATGAAAAACTGTTTTTT.

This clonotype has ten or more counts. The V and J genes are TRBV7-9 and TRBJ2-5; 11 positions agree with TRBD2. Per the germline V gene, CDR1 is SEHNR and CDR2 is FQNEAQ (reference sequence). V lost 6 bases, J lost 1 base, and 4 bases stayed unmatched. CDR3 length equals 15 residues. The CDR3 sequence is CASSLAGGFQETQYF. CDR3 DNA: TGTGCCAGCAGTCTAGCGGGGGGCTTCCAAGAGACCCAGTACTTC.

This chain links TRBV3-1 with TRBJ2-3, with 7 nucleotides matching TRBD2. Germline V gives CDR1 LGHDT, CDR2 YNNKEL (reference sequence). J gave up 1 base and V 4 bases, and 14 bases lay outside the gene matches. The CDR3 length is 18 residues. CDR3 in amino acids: CASSPWTGGGFGTDTQYF. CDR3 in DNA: TGTGCCAGCAGCCCTTGGACTGGCGGGGGATTTGGCACAGATACGCAGTATTTT.

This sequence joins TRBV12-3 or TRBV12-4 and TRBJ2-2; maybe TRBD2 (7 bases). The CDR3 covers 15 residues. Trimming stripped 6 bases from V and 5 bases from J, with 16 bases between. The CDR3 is CASRREGGITGELFF. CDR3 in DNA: TGTGCCAGCAGACGAGAGGGGGGGATAACCGGGGAGCTGTTTTTT.

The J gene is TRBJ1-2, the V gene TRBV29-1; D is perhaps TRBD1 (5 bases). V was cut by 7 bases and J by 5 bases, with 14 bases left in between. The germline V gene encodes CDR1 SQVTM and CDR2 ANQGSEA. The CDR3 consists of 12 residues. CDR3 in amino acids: CSATGTAYGYTF. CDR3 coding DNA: TGCAGCGCGACCGGGACTGCGTATGGCTACACCTTC.

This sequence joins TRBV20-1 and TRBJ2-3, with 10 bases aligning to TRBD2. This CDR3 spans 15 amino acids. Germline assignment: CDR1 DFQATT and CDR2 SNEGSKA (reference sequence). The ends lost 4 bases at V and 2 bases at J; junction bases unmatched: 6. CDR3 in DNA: TGCAGTGCTACTAGGACTAGCGGTCCCACAGATACGCAGTATTTT. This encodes CSATRTSGPTDTQYF.

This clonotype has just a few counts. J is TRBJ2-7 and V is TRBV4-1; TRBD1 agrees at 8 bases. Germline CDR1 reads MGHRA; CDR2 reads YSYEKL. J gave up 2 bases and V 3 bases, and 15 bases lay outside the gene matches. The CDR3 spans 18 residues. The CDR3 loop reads CASSQGFLGQGAPYEQYF. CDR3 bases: TGCGCCAGCAGCCAGGGGTTCCTAGGTCAGGGGGCACCCTACGAGCAGTACTTC.

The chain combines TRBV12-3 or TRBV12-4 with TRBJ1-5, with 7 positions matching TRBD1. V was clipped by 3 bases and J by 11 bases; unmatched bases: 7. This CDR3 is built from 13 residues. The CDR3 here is CASSLGGQRSQHF. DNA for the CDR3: TGTGCCAGCAGTTTGGGGGGACAGAGGTCCCAGCATTTT.

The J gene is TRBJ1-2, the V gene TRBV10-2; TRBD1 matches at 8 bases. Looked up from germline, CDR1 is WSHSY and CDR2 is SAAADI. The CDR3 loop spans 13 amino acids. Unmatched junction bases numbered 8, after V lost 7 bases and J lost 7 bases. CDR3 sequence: CASTAGGIFGYTF. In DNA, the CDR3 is TGCGCCAGCACGGCAGGGGGCATTTTTGGCTACACCTTC.

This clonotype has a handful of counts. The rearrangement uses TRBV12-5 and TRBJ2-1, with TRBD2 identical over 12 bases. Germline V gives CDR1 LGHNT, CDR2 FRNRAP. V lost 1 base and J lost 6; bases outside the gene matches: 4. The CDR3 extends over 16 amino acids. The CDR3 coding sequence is TGTGCTAGTGGTTTGGCCACTAGCGGGGGGCGCAATGAGCAGTTCTTC. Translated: CASGLATSGGRNEQFF. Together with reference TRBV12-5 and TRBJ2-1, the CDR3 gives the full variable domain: DARVTQTPRHKVTEMGQEVTMRCQPILGHNTVFWYRQTMMQGLELLAYFRNRAPLDDSGMPKDRFSAEMPDATLATLKIQPSEPRDSAVYFCASGLATSGGRNEQFFGPGTRLTVL.

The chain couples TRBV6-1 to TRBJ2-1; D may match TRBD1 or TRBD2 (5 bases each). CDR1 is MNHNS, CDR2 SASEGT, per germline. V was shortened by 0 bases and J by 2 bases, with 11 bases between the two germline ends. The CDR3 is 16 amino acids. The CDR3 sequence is CASSEAIGTTYNEQFF. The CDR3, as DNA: TGTGCCAGCAGTGAAGCGATCGGGACCACCTACAATGAGCAGTTCTTC.

CDR3 in amino acids: CASSLKEQGGIQYF. CDR3 coding DNA: TGCGCCAGCAGCTTGAAGGAACAAGGTGGCATTCAGTACTTC. The chain carries TRBV5-1 and TRBJ2-7; D ambiguous. Near its end, the DNA agrees better with TRBJ2-4, so the J call may be wrong. CDR1 and CDR2 from the germline V gene are SGHRS and YFSETQ. The CDR3 sequence is 14 residues long.

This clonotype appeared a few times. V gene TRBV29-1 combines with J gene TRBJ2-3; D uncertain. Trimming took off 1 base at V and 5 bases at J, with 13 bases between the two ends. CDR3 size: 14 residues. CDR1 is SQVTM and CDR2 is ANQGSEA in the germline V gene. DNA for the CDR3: TGCAGCGTTGAAGTCTTACCTAGAGGAGATACGCAGTATTTT. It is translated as CSVEVLPRGDTQYF.

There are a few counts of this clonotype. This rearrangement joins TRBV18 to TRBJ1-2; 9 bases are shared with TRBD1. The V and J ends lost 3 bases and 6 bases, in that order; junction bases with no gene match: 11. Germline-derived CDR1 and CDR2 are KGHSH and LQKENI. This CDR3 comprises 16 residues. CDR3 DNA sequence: TGTGCCAGCTCACCGGAACCGGGACAGGGATGGAATGGCTACACCTTC. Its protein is CASSPEPGQGWNGYTF.

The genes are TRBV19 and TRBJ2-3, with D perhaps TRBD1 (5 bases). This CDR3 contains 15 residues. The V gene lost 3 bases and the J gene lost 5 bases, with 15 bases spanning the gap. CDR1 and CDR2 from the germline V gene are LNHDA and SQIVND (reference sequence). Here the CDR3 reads CASSIQQSRGDTQYF. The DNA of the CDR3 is TGTGCCAGTAGTATCCAGCAATCAAGGGGAGATACGCAGTATTTT.

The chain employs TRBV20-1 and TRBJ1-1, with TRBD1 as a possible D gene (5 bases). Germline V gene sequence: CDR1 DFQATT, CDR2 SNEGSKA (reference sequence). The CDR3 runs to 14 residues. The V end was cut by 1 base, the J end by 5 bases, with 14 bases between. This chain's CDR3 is CSARATGGGTEAFF. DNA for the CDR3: TGCAGTGCTAGAGCCACAGGCGGGGGGACTGAAGCTTTCTTT.

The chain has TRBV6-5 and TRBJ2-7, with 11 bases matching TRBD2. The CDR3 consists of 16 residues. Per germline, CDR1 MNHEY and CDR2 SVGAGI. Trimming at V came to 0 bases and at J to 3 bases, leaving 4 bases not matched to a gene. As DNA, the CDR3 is TGTGCCAGCAGTTACTCAGTGCTAGCGGGAGGCTACGAGCAGTACTTC. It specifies CASSYSVLAGGYEQYF.

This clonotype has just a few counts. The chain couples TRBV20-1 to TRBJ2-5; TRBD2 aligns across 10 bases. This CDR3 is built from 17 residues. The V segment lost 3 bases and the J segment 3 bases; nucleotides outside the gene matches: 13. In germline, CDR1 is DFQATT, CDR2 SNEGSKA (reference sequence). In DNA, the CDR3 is TGCAGTGCTAGGGATCCCCCTCCCCTAGCGGGAGAAGAGACCCAGTACTTC. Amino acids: CSARDPPPLAGEETQYF.

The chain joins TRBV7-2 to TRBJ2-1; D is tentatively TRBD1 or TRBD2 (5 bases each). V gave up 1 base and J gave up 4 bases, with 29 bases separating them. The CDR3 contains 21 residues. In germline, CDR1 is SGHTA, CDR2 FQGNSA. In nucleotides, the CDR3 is TGTGCCAGCAGCTTAGTCCATAGTTTGTCTTTGGGGGAAGGGAAATACAATGAGCAGTTCTTC. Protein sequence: CASSLVHSLSLGEGKYNEQFF.

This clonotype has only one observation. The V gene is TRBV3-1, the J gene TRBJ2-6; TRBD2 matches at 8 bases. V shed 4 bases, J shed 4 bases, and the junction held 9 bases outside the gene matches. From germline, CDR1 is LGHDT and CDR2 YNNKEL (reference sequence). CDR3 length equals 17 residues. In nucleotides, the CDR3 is TGTGCCAGCAGCCCAGAGTTAGCGGGAACGGGGGCCAACGTCCTGACTTTC. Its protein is CASSPELAGTGANVLTF.

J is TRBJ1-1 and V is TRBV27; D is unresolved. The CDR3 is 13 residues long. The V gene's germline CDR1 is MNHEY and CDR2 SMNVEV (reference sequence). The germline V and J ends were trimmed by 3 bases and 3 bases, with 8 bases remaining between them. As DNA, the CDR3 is TGTGCCAGCAGTTTCGCGGTGGACACTGAAGCTTTCTTT. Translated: CASSFAVDTEAFF.

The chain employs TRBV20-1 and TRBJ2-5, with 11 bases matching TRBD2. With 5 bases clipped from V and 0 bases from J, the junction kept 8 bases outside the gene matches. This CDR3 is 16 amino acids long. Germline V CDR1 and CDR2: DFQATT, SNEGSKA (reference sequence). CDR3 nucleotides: TGCAGTGCTGGAGCCGGGACTAGCGGATACCAAGAGACCCAGTACTTC. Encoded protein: CSAGAGTSGYQETQYF.

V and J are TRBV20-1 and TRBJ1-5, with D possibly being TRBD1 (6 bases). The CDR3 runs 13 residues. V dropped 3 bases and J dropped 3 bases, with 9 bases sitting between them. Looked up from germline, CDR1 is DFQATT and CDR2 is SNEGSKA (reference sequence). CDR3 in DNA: TGCAGTGCTAGTGGGGGGCTCAATCAGCCCCAGCATTTT. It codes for CSASGGLNQPQHF.

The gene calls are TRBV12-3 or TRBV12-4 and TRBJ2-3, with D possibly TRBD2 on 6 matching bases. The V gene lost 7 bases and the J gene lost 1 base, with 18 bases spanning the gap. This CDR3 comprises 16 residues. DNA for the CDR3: TGTGCCAGCACCGAGCGGGCCAGTCAAGGCACAGATACGCAGTATTTT. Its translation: CASTERASQGTDTQYF.

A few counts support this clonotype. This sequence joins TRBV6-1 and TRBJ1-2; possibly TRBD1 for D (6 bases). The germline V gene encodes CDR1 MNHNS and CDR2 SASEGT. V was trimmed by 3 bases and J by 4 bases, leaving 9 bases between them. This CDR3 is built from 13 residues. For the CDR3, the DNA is TGTGCCAGCAGTGAGGGAGGGGGCTATGGCTACACCTTC. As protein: CASSEGGGYGYTF.

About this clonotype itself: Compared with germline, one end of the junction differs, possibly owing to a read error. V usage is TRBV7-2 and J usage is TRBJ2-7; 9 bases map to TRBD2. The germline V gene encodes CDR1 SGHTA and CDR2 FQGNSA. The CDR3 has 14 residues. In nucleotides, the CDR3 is TGCGCCAGCAGCAATTTAGCGGGGGCCTACGAGCAGTACTTC. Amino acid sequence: CASSNLAGAYEQYF.